Listed below are T cell receptor beta chains from one sample, sequenced in a study of cytomegalovirus exposure and HLA in healthy donors. Assay: immunoSEQ multiplex PCR; the TCRdb copy retains only in-frame clones and omits some. The table has tens of thousands of clones, almost 85% seen once. Sequences were obtained from PBMCs. The receptors shown here come from a woman younger than 30 in good health and CMV-seropositive. Each CDR3 is given with its conserved first and last residue. Each record gives: D gene, J gene, clone size, V gene, CDR3 DNA, CDR3 protein. D genes are given only for firm matches. The size of a clone is reported for some rows only, either as once, few or many, or as a class for expanded clones.

d_gene: TRBD2; j_gene: TRBJ2-1; abundance: NA; v_gene: TRBV19; CDR3nt: TGTGCCAGTAGTATAGTAGCGGGAGGGGTTGGTGAGCAGTTCTTC; CDR3aa: CASSIVAGGVGEQFF
d_gene: NA; j_gene: TRBJ2-5; abundance: NA; v_gene: TRBV7-9; CDR3nt: TGTGCCAGCAGCCTTAGCTGGAGCGGCATAGAAGAGACCCAGTACTTC; CDR3aa: CASSLSWSGIEETQYF
d_gene: TRBD1; j_gene: TRBJ1-4; abundance: once; v_gene: TRBV30; CDR3nt: TGTGCCTGGGGACTTCGGACAGGGACTAATGAAAAACTGTTTTTT; CDR3aa: CAWGLRTGTNEKLFF
d_gene: TRBD2; j_gene: TRBJ2-1; abundance: NA; v_gene: TRBV5-4; CDR3nt: TGTGCCAGCAGCCCCGGGACTAGCGGGAGTTGGGTTTACAATGAGCAGTTCTTC; CDR3aa: CASSPGTSGSWVYNEQFF
d_gene: TRBD2; j_gene: TRBJ2-1; abundance: NA; v_gene: TRBV9; CDR3nt: TGTGCCAGCAGCCGAGAGGGACTAGCCCTAAATGAGCAGTTCTTC; CDR3aa: CASSREGLALNEQFF
d_gene: TRBD1; j_gene: TRBJ2-7; abundance: NA; v_gene: TRBV27; CDR3nt: TGTGCCAGCAGACTACAGGGGAGTTCTTACGAGCAGTACTTC; CDR3aa: CASRLQGSSYEQYF
d_gene: NA; j_gene: TRBJ2-2; abundance: NA; v_gene: TRBV18; CDR3nt: TGTGCCAGCTCACCGGAAAGCGCCGGGGAGCTGTTTTTT; CDR3aa: CASSPESAGELFF
d_gene: NA; j_gene: TRBJ1-5; abundance: NA; v_gene: TRBV9; CDR3nt: TGTGCCAGCAGCGTAGGAGATTTTATCCAGCCCCAGCATTTT; CDR3aa: CASSVGDFIQPQHF
d_gene: NA; j_gene: TRBJ1-2; abundance: many; v_gene: TRBV7-3; CDR3nt: TGTGCCAGCAGCTTAGACAGTCCCATCTATGGCTACACCTTC; CDR3aa: CASSLDSPIYGYTF
d_gene: NA; j_gene: TRBJ2-7; abundance: once; v_gene: TRBV28; CDR3nt: TGTGCCAGCAGGGAAAAGGAGGGCCTCTACGAGCAGTACTTC; CDR3aa: CASREKEGLYEQYF
d_gene: TRBD1; j_gene: TRBJ2-7; abundance: NA; v_gene: TRBV5-1; CDR3nt: TGCGCCAGCAGCGGTGGACAGGGGGCGTCCTACGAGCAGTACTTC; CDR3aa: CASSGGQGASYEQYF
d_gene: TRBD1; j_gene: TRBJ2-3; abundance: NA; v_gene: TRBV5-1; CDR3nt: TGCGCCAGCAGCTTGCGGCAGGGGGCCGACGATACGCAGTATTTT; CDR3aa: CASSLRQGADDTQYF
d_gene: TRBD1; j_gene: TRBJ1-2; abundance: NA; v_gene: TRBV19; CDR3nt: TGTGCCAGTAGTTTATTAAAGGACAGGGGATTTGGTGGCTACACCTTC; CDR3aa: CASSLLKDRGFGGYTF
d_gene: NA; j_gene: TRBJ1-3; abundance: NA; v_gene: TRBV5-1; CDR3nt: TGCGCCAGCAGCAGTGGGGGAGGAATTGGGGCCATATATTTT; CDR3aa: CASSSGGGIGAIYF
d_gene: TRBD2; j_gene: TRBJ2-1; abundance: NA; v_gene: TRBV28; CDR3nt: TGTGCCAGCAGTTTGGTAGCGGGAGCTATGGAAGACAATGAGCAGTTCTTC; CDR3aa: CASSLVAGAMEDNEQFF